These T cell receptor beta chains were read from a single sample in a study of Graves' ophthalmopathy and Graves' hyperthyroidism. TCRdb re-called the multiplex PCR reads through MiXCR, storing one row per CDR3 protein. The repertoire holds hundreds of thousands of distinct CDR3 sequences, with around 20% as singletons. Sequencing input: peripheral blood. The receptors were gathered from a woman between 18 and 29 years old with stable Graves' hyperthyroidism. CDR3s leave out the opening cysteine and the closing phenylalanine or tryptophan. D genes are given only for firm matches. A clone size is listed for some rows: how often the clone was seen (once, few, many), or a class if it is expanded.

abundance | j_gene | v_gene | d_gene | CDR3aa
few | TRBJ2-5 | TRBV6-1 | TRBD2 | ASSEGRLAGGWGETQY
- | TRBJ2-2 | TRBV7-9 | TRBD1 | ASSPLGTGSGELF
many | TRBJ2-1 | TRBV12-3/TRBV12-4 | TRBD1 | ASSLEDRGIYNEQF
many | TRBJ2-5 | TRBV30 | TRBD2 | ACPGLADQETQY
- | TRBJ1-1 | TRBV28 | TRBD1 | ASSGRGRSEAF
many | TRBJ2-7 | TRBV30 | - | AWSSAGGSEFSYEQY
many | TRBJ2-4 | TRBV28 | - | ASSLYARAKNIQY
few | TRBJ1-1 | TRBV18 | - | ASSPPAKMNTEAF
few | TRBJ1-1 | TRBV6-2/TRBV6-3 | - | ASSFSDSDAF
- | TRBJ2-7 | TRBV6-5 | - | ASSYSSESTEQY
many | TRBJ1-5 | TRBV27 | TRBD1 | ASSPFPGQGGNQPQH
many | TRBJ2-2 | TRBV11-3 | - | ASSLWGHTGELF
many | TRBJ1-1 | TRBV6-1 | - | ASSETGPIAEAF
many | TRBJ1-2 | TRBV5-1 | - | ASSLEGRNYGYT
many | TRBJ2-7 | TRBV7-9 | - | ASSRTSPYEQY
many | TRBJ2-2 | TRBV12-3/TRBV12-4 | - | ASSLEGRGLAGELF
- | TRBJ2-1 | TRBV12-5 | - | ASGQNRSAGETKY
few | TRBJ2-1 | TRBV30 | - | AWSVTGVRDEQF
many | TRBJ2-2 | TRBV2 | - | ASSSLPSSGELF
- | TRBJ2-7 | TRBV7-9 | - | VSSPTGPYEQY
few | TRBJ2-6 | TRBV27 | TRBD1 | ASSLLGQGTSGANVLT
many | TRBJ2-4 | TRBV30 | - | AWSDERSTGTKNIQY
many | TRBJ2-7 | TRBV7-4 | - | ASSPREGTRLTYEQY
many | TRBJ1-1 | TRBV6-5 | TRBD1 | ASSYHGQGNTEAF
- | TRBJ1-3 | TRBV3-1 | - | ASSHWAGTPSGNTIY
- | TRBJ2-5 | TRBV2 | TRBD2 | ASSDGGGGKETQY
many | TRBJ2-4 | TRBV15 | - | ATRGGGSNIKY
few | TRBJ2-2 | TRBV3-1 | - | ASSPAGIGGELF
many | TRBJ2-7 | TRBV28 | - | ASSFPGGYYEQY
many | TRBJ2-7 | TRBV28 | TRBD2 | ASRKGGSAYEQY
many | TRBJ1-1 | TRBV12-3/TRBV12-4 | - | ASSLIVGGTEAF
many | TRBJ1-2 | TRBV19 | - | ASSNSRDTSSSYGYT
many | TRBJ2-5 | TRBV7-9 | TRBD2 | ASSDGLAGSWETQETQY
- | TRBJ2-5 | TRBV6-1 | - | ASSTRRQQETQY
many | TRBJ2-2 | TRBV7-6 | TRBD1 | ASSFPSGQANTGELF
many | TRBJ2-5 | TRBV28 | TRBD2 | ASSLGGRHQETQY
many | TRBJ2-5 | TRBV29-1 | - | SVESGGETQY
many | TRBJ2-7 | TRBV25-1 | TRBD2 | ASSVLAEAYEQY
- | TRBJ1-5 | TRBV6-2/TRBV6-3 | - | ASSYSVQDISNQPQH
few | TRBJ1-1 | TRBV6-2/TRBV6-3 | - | ASSYDIEAF
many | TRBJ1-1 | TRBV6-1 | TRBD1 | ASSTGGINTEAF
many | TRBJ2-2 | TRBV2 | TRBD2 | ASTQTSAISTGELF
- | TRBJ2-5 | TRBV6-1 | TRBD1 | ASSTDRGRQETQY
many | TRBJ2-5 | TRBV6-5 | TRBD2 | ASSYSSTSGQETQY
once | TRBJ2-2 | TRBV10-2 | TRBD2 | ASSVTSLSGDLF
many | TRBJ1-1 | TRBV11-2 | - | ASSLEGGVDTEAF
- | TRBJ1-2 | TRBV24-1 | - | ATSDSGRSAGYT
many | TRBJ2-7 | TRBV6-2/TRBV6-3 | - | ASSYGTFPTYEQY
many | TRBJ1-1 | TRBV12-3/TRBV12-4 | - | ASSFGRDTEAF
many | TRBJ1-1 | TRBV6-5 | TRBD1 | ASSRRQGQNTEAF
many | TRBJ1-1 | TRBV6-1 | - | AHRAENTEAF
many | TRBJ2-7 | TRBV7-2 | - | ASSPPNSYEQY
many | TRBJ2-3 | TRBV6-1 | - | ASGDPFTDTQY
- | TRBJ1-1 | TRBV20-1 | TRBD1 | SANTGTGGSNTEAF
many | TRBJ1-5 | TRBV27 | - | ASSTRQYSNQPQH